This T cell receptor beta chain stems from a study of blood T cell repertoires in COVID-19. The data were produced by immunoSEQ multiplex PCR, yet TCRdb's version contains in-frame clones alone and is incomplete. The sample yields approximately 290,000 clones, more than 85% seen once. Germline values: CDR1 SGHVS, CDR2 FQNEAQ. The CDR3 is made up of 15 amino acids. Trimming removed 1 base from V and 4 bases from J, with 13 bases in between. The chain links TRBV7-8 to TRBJ1-1; maybe TRBD1 (6 bases). The sequence was collected from a man aged 30 to 39 with acute or convalescent COVID-19. The source material was peripheral blood. The DNA of the CDR3 is TGTGCCAGCAGCTTAGTAGGACGGGGGGCCACTGAAGCTTTCTTT. Translation: CASSLVGRGATEAFF.